This entry is about one TCR beta chain. This specimen comes from a study of blood T cell repertoires in COVID-19. Looking at the study overall: Sites across the United States, Italy and Spain contributed samples from acute and convalescent COVID-19. Sample material is recorded as cDNA or gDNA derived from T cells, B-cell-depleted T cells, or PBMCs.

Unmatched junction bases numbered 6, after V lost 5 bases and J lost 0 bases. CDR1 and CDR2 from the germline V gene are LNHDA and SQIVND (reference sequence). There are 16 residues in the CDR3. In the authors' methods: Amplification from reference gene primers served as the basis for estimated nucleated cell counts. TCRdb's table, derived via immunoSEQ multiplex PCR, lists solely in-frame clones and lacks some. Clonal size and the V and J genes are those of that table, whereas D and trimming came from the DNA. The data hold about 74,000 clones, with approximately 84% observed a single time. The V and J genes are TRBV19 and TRBJ2-3, with 9 bases identical to TRBD1. The sample consisted of peripheral blood. This TCR came from a man aged 65 to 79 with acute or convalescent COVID-19. CDR3 DNA: TGTGCCAGTAGTCCGACCGACAGGGGGAGCACAGATACGCAGTATTTT. This codes for CASSPTDRGSTDTQYF.